One sample yielded the 16 T cell receptor beta chains listed below, sequenced in a study of OX40 agonist ivuxolimab in advanced cancers. Measured with immunoSEQ multiplex PCR; TCRdb has only the in-frame clones, and not every one. Among fewer than 200,000 clones listed, roughly 92% were seen once. Material: CD4+ or CD8+ T cells sorted from blood, obtained in a trial of the OX40 agonist ivuxolimab. The receptors were gathered from an adult with an advanced solid tumor such as melanoma, head and neck, liver or kidney cancer.

The chain employs TRBV2 and TRBJ1-1; D remains ambiguous. The CDR3 sequence is 14 residues long. V dropped 8 bases and J dropped 4 bases, with 17 bases sitting between them. From germline, CDR1 is SNHLY and CDR2 FYNNEI. For the CDR3, the DNA is TGTGCCAGCGTTGGCTTGCGGGTGGGCACTGAAGCTTTCTTT. This sequence encodes CASVGLRVGTEAFF.

The chain has TRBV19 and TRBJ2-6; D remains unclear. The CDR3 consists of 14 residues. CDR1 and CDR2 (germline): LNHDA, SQIVND (reference sequence). V shed 5 bases and J shed 0 bases, with 5 bases lying between them. CDR3 residues: CASSVGSGANVLTF. CDR3 DNA: TGTGCCAGTAGTGTGGGCTCTGGGGCCAACGTCCTGACTTTC.

This clone was found once. CDR3 in DNA: TGTGCCAGCTCACCTAACCGGAAGAATGGAAACACCATATATTTT. Protein: CASSPNRKNGNTIYF. The J gene is TRBJ1-3, the V gene TRBV18; D is unclear. Trimming stripped 3 bases from V and 3 bases from J, with 12 bases between. Germline CDR1 is KGHSH and CDR2 is LQKENI. CDR3 size: 15 residues.

The chain combines TRBV19 with TRBJ2-4; D is unresolved. The germline CDR1 and CDR2 sequences are LNHDA and SQIVND (reference sequence). The CDR3 loop spans 14 amino acids. V was cut by 5 bases and J by 3 bases, with 11 bases left in between. Written as DNA, the CDR3 is TGTGCCAGTAGTGGATCTCTTGTCAAAAACATTCAGTACTTC. Translation: CASSGSLVKNIQYF.

The chain has TRBV2 and TRBJ2-7, with TRBD2 as a possible D gene (5 bases). Trimming took 6 bases from V and 0 from J, leaving 9 bases between them. The CDR3 sequence is 13 residues long. Per the germline V gene, CDR1 is SNHLY and CDR2 is FYNNEI. CDR3: CASSRAASYEQYF. CDR3 nucleotide sequence: TGTGCCAGCAGCCGAGCGGCCTCCTACGAGCAGTACTTC.

The chain joins TRBV4-3 to TRBJ1-5; 8 nucleotides align to TRBD1. V lost 1 base, J lost 5 bases, and 4 bases stayed unmatched. This CDR3 contains 15 residues. Germline V lookup: CDR1 LGHNA, CDR2 YSLEER. The CDR3 sequence is CASSQAPGGDQPQHF. In nucleotides, the CDR3 is TGCGCCAGCAGCCAAGCCCCAGGGGGCGATCAGCCCCAGCATTTT.

The chain employs TRBV21-1 and TRBJ2-3; the listed D gene, TRBD2, was not tested against the DNA. TRBV21-1 is assigned pseudogene status. There are 21 residues in the CDR3. The CDR3 sequence is CASSKGDVSGVTSGDTDTQYF. The CDR3 DNA sequence: TGTGCCAGCAGCAAGGGGGACGTGTCAGGGGTGACTAGCGGGGACACAGATACGCAGTATTTT.

The CDR3 bases are TGTGCCAGCAGCCCCCTCTTGCGCACTGAAGCTTTCTTT. Its protein is CASSPLLRTEAFF. This sequence joins TRBV7-2 and TRBJ1-1; D call uncertain. The V end was cut by 5 bases, the J end by 4 bases, with 11 bases between. Germline V lookup: CDR1 SGHTA, CDR2 FQGNSA. The CDR3 has 13 amino acids.

This chain joins TRBV7-2 and TRBJ2-2, with 13 nucleotides matching TRBD2. Germline V lookup: CDR1 SGHTA, CDR2 FQGNSA. The trim removed 3 bases at V and 5 bases at J, leaving 0 bases unmatched. The CDR3 runs 15 residues. CDR3 region: CASSLGLAGTGELFF. The CDR3 region has the DNA TGTGCCAGCAGCTTGGGACTAGCGGGGACCGGGGAGCTGTTTTTT.

The chain couples TRBV5-6 to TRBJ1-2; D is undetermined. The CDR3 consists of 15 residues. The V and J ends lost 4 bases and 1 base respectively, with 14 bases between them. Germline V gives CDR1 SGHDT, CDR2 YYEEEE. Here the CDR3 reads CASSPPGRINYGYTF. In DNA, the CDR3 is TGTGCCAGCAGCCCCCCGGGCAGAATTAACTATGGCTACACCTTC.

V and J are TRBV6-5 and TRBJ2-3; 9 bases fit TRBD1. Per germline, CDR1 MNHEY and CDR2 SVGAGI. The CDR3 sequence is 15 residues long. V lost 5 bases and J lost 2; bases outside the gene matches: 5. In nucleotides, the CDR3 is TGTGCCAGCAGTATGGGACAGGGATTCACAGATACGCAGTATTTT. Its protein product is CASSMGQGFTDTQYF.

This chain links TRBV9 with TRBJ2-2; D may be TRBD1 (5 bases). The V and J ends lost 3 bases and 2 bases respectively, with 11 bases between them. Germline V gives CDR1 SGDLS, CDR2 YYNGEE. The CDR3 has 15 residues. DNA for the CDR3: TGTGCCAGCAGCGAGGGAACAGGTAACACCGGGGAGCTGTTTTTT. Translated: CASSEGTGNTGELFF.

This sequence joins TRBV9 and TRBJ2-5; D is possibly TRBD2 (6 bases). CDR1 and CDR2 (germline): SGDLS, YYNGEE. This CDR3 contains 15 residues. Trimming stripped 0 bases from V and 5 bases from J, with 14 bases between. The CDR3 is CASSVGGETWETQYF. The DNA for the CDR3 is TGTGCCAGCAGCGTAGGGGGGGAGACTTGGGAGACCCAGTACTTC.

The chain's CDR3 is CASSSSSGGYNEQFF. The CDR3 DNA sequence: TGTGCCAGCAGCTCCTCTAGCGGGGGTTACAATGAGCAGTTCTTC. This chain connects TRBV5-4 to TRBJ2-1, with 10 bases lining up with TRBD2. The V gene end was trimmed by 3 bases and the J gene end by 4 bases; junction bases not matched to a gene: 4. Germline CDR1 reads SGHNT; CDR2 reads YYREEE (reference sequence). There are 15 residues in the CDR3.

For the CDR3, the DNA is TGTGCCAGCAGCTTAGACCGGTGGGCGGAGACCCAGTACTTC. Protein: CASSLDRWAETQYF. The rearrangement uses TRBV7-9 and TRBJ2-5; D ambiguous. Per the germline V gene, CDR1 is SEHNR and CDR2 is FQNEAQ (reference sequence). This CDR3 has 14 amino acids. Trimming shortened V by 1 base and J by 5 bases, and 11 bases separated the two germline ends.

This rearrangement joins TRBV10-3 to TRBJ1-2; 10 bases are shared with TRBD1. Per the germline V gene, CDR1 is ENHRY and CDR2 is SYGVKD. The V gene end was trimmed by 2 bases and the J gene end by 7 bases; junction bases not matched to a gene: 4. This CDR3 has 14 residues. In DNA, the CDR3 is TGTGCCATCAGTGAGATGGGGACAGGGGCTGGCTACACCTTC. This gives the protein CAISEMGTGAGYTF.